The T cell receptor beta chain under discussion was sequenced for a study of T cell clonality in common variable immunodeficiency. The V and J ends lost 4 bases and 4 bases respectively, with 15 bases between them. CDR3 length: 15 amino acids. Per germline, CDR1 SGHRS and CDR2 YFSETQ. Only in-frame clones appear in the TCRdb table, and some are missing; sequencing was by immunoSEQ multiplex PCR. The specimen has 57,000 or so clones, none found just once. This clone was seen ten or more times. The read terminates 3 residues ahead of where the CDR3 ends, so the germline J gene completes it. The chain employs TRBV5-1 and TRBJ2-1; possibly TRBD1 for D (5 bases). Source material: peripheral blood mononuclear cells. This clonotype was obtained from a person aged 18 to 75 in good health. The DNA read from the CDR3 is TGCGCCAGCAGCCTCGACCCAGGGAAGTACAATGAG. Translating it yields CASSLDPGKYNE. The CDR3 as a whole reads CASSLDPGKYNEQFF. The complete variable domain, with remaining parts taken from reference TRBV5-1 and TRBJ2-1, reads KAGVTQTPRYLIKTRGQQVTLSCSPISGHRSVSWYQQTPGQGLQFLFEYFSETQRNKGNFPGRFSGRQFSNSRSEMNVSTLELGDSALYLCASSLDPGKYNEQFFGPGTRLTVL.